One sample yielded the 26 T cell receptor beta chains listed below, sequenced in a study of immune evolution from preneoplasia to lung adenocarcinoma. Clones were read by immunoSEQ multiplex PCR, and TCRdb kept only the in-frame ones, dropping some. Of roughly 6,000 clones listed, 70% to 80% are singletons. Material for sequencing was FFPE minimally invasive lung adenocarcinoma tissue. These TCRs come from a person aged 60-80 years with lung adenocarcinoma.

The V gene is TRBV7-9, the J gene TRBJ2-1; D is unclear. V was trimmed by 10 bases and J by 2 bases, leaving 6 bases between them. Germline V gives CDR1 SEHNR, CDR2 FQNEAQ (reference sequence). The CDR3 has 11 amino acids. Here the CDR3 reads CATTAYNEQFF. DNA for the CDR3: TGTGCCACCACAGCCTACAATGAGCAGTTCTTC.

This chain joins TRBV7-2 and TRBJ2-7, with a tentative D call TRBD2 (5 bases). Trimming pared 1 base from V and 6 bases from J, leaving 16 bases between. The CDR3 contains 15 residues. The germline gives CDR1 SGHTA, CDR2 FQGNSA. Written as DNA, the CDR3 is TGTGCCAGCAGCTTAGAGATAGGGAGCACGTCCGAGCAGTACTTC. It translates to CASSLEIGSTSEQYF.

The chain carries TRBV14 and TRBJ2-1; no clear D gene. V was trimmed by 4 bases and J by 0 bases, leaving 10 bases between them. Germline V gives CDR1 SGHDN, CDR2 FVKESK. There are 15 residues in the CDR3. The CDR3 region has the DNA TGTGCCAGCAGCCCCGGGCGCCGCTCCTACAATGAGCAGTTCTTC. It encodes CASSPGRRSYNEQFF.

The rearrangement links TRBV4-2 to TRBJ2-7, with D perhaps TRBD2 (6 bases). Trimming shortened V by 0 bases and J by 6 bases, and 9 bases separated the two germline ends. The CDR3 totals 13 residues. CDR1 and CDR2 (germline): LGHNA, YNFKEQ. The CDR3 sequence is CASSQDLGGEQYF. CDR3 coding DNA: TGTGCCAGCAGCCAAGATTTGGGGGGCGAGCAGTACTTC.

The V call is TRBV19, the J call TRBJ2-7; D is unresolved. Germline CDR1 reads LNHDA; CDR2 reads SQIVND (reference sequence). This CDR3 has 14 residues. The V end was cut by 5 bases, the J end by 3 bases, with 14 bases between. CDR3 sequence: CASSPSTNNYEQYF. CDR3 DNA sequence: TGTGCCAGTAGTCCGTCAACTAATAACTACGAGCAGTACTTC.

The chain uses TRBV5-6 and TRBJ2-5, with 7 bases that match TRBD2. Germline CDR1 and CDR2: SGHDT and YYEEEE. This CDR3 spans 16 amino acids. V dropped 2 bases and J dropped 1; count of bases not matched to a gene: 8. The DNA for the CDR3 is TGTGCCAGCAGCTTAGGGGCGGGAGTTGCCCAAGAGACCCAGTACTTC. Its protein product is CASSLGAGVAQETQYF.

The chain is built from TRBV27 and TRBJ1-2, with 12 bases fitting TRBD1. V shed 2 bases, J shed 4 bases, and the junction held 5 bases outside the gene matches. The germline gives CDR1 MNHEY, CDR2 SMNVEV (reference sequence). This CDR3 is built from 16 residues. CDR3 DNA: TGTGCCAGCAGTTTACGCCGGGACAGGGGGCTCTATGGCTACACCTTC. Translation: CASSLRRDRGLYGYTF.

This clone turned up a few times. DNA of the CDR3: TGTGCCAGCAGCAAACCTAAGTCCGGGACAGACTCCTACGAGCAGTACTTC. Its protein is CASSKPKSGTDSYEQYF. This rearrangement joins TRBV21-1 to TRBJ2-7; TRBD1 is the table's D call, not checked against the DNA. TRBV21-1 is classified as a pseudogene. The CDR3 loop spans 17 amino acids.

The chain couples TRBV5-1 to TRBJ2-1; D ambiguous. This CDR3 has 12 residues. Germline values: CDR1 SGHRS, CDR2 YFSETQ. V was trimmed by 5 bases and J by 0 bases, leaving 3 bases between them. This CDR3 is CASRSSYNEQFF. The CDR3 DNA sequence: TGCGCCAGCAGGAGCTCCTACAATGAGCAGTTCTTC.

The V gene is TRBV7-9, the J gene TRBJ1-1; D remains ambiguous. Between the trimmed V and J ends, which lost 4 bases and 6 bases, there was a span of 18 bases. This CDR3 comprises 15 residues. CDR1 and CDR2 from the germline V gene are SEHNR and FQNEAQ (reference sequence). The CDR3 sequence is CASSSLGKKGPEAFF. Written as DNA, the CDR3 is TGTGCCAGCAGCTCCCTCGGGAAAAAAGGGCCTGAAGCTTTCTTT.

The chain links TRBV14 to TRBJ1-2; D remains ambiguous. The CDR3 runs 13 residues. The germline V and J ends were trimmed by 1 base and 6 bases, with 9 bases remaining between them. CDR1 SGHDN and CDR2 FVKESK come from the germline V gene. Here the CDR3 reads CASSQGTVDGYTF. CDR3 DNA sequence: TGTGCCAGCAGCCAAGGGACGGTTGATGGCTACACCTTC. The variable domain in full, completed from reference TRBV14 and TRBJ1-2, reads EAGVTQFPSHSVIEKGQTVTLRCDPISGHDNLYWYRRVMGKEIKFLLHFVKESKQDESGMPNNRFLAERTGGTYSTLKVQPAELEDSGVYFCASSQGTVDGYTFGSGTRLTVV.

V and J are TRBV28 and TRBJ1-3; D remains unclear. V lost 3 bases, J lost 0 bases, and 9 bases lay in between. This CDR3 is built from 15 residues. The germline V gene has CDR1 MDHEN and CDR2 SYDVKM. As DNA, the CDR3 is TGTGCCAGCAGTTTTGGCTCCTCCTCTGGAAACACCATATATTTT. Its protein product is CASSFGSSSGNTIYF.

This chain links TRBV7-8 with TRBJ2-7; 11 nucleotides agree with TRBD2. This CDR3 comprises 15 residues. Germline trimming cut 5 bases from V and 7 bases from J; bases unmatched to any gene: 10. Germline V gene sequence: CDR1 SGHVS, CDR2 FQNEAQ. CDR3: CASSIIAGGPSEQYF. The CDR3 coding sequence is TGTGCCAGCAGCATCATAGCGGGAGGGCCATCTGAGCAGTACTTC.

For this clone: One junction end does not reproduce the germline sequence, and a read error may be involved. This chain links TRBV7-9 with TRBJ1-2, with D possibly being TRBD1 (6 bases). Germline V gene sequence: CDR1 SEHNR, CDR2 FQNEAQ (reference sequence). CDR3 length equals 12 residues. CDR3 coding DNA: TGTGCCAGCAGCTTAGAGCACAGGGCGAAAGCCTTC. Translation: CASSLEHRAKAF.

The V call is TRBV5-1, the J call TRBJ2-7; 14 bases map to TRBD2. The CDR3 covers 19 residues. With V trimmed by 6 bases and J by 0 bases, 14 bases remained unmatched. Germline loops: CDR1 SGHRS, CDR2 YFSETQ. In DNA form, the CDR3 reads TGCGCCAGCACCCGGGACCCAGGGACTAGCGGGGGCAGCTCCTACGAGCAGTACTTC. Translation gives CASTRDPGTSGGSSYEQYF.

V and J are TRBV28 and TRBJ2-2; D unresolved. CDR1 is MDHEN, CDR2 SYDVKM, per germline. Trimming pared 3 bases from V and 5 bases from J, leaving 4 bases between. The CDR3 covers 12 residues. Here the CDR3 DNA reads TGTGCCAGCAGTTTTCTAACCGGGGAGCTGTTTTTT. It translates to CASSFLTGELFF.

The CDR3 DNA reads TGTGCCTGGAGTGTACACGGGAATGGCTACACCTTC. This codes for CAWSVHGNGYTF. The chain recombines TRBV30 with TRBJ1-2; no definite D call. CDR3 size: 12 residues. CDR1 and CDR2 from the germline V gene are GTSNPN and SVGIG (reference sequence). V lost 0 bases and J 6 bases, leaving 8 bases between the germline ends.

This clone was picked up a small number of times. This chain uses TRBV11-3 with TRBJ2-5, with D perhaps TRBD2 (5 bases). Germline CDR1 reads SGHNT; CDR2 reads YENEEA. Trimming pared 5 bases from V and 1 base from J, leaving 17 bases between. This CDR3 is 16 amino acids long. In DNA form, the CDR3 reads TGTGCCAGCAGCCCCCGGCGCGGGTCCCCCCAAGAGACCCAGTACTTC. Its translation is CASSPRRGSPQETQYF.

This sequence joins TRBV5-1 and TRBJ1-1; D is undetermined. Germline lookup yields CDR1 SGHRS and CDR2 YFSETQ. The CDR3 extends over 17 amino acids. The V and J ends lost 0 bases and 2 bases respectively, with 17 bases between them. As DNA, the CDR3 is TGCGCCAGCAGCTTGGAGGTGCGATCAACCATCAACACTGAAGCTTTCTTT. Amino acid sequence: CASSLEVRSTINTEAFF.

The chain links TRBV29-1 to TRBJ1-1; 7 bases are a match to TRBD1. V was pared by 7 bases and J by 0 bases, with 5 bases of the junction left unmatched. The CDR3 sequence is 13 residues long. CDR1 and CDR2 (germline): SQVTM, ANQGSEA. CDR3 residues: CSGDSPMNTEAFF. In nucleotides, the CDR3 is TGCAGCGGGGACAGTCCGATGAACACTGAAGCTTTCTTT.

By its share, this clone is medium-sized. The V and J genes are TRBV7-8 and TRBJ2-7; D is perhaps TRBD1 or TRBD2 (5 bases each). Germline V gene data show CDR1 as SGHVS and CDR2 as FQNEAQ. The CDR3 is 14 residues long. The V gene lost 10 bases and the J gene lost 2 bases, with 18 bases spanning the gap. The CDR3 DNA sequence: TGTGCCACCTCCCTCCGGGACGGGCCCTACGAGCAGTACTTC. This gives the protein CATSLRDGPYEQYF.

The rearrangement joins TRBV30 to TRBJ2-2; D not certain. The CDR3 extends over 13 amino acids. The germline V gene has CDR1 GTSNPN and CDR2 SVGIG (reference sequence). Trimming left V 0 bases short and J 6 bases short, with 8 bases between. The CDR3 coding sequence is TGTGCCTGGAGTGTCTCCCACCCCGGGGAGCTGTTTTTT. This translates into CAWSVSHPGELFF.

V usage is TRBV19 and J usage is TRBJ2-6; D perhaps matches TRBD1 (7 bases). The CDR3 runs 20 residues. CDR1 and CDR2 from the germline V gene are LNHDA and SQIVND (reference sequence). V was trimmed by 3 bases and J by 1 base, leaving 22 bases between them. CDR3 nucleotides: TGTGCCAGTAGTATTCAGGGGACAGTTCGGGGGATGTCTGGGGCCAACGTCCTGACTTTC. It encodes CASSIQGTVRGMSGANVLTF.

The chain recombines TRBV11-3 with TRBJ2-3; 13 nucleotides agree with TRBD2. J lost 0 bases, V lost 5 bases, and 2 bases had no gene match. CDR3 length: 16 residues. Germline CDR1 is SGHNT and CDR2 is YENEEA. CDR3: CASSPGLAGSTDTQYF. For the CDR3, the DNA is TGTGCCAGCAGCCCGGGACTAGCGGGAAGCACAGATACGCAGTATTTT.

The chain couples TRBV11-3 to TRBJ1-1; 7 bases map to TRBD1. The ends lost 5 bases at V and 0 bases at J; junction bases unmatched: 3. Germline CDR1 SGHNT, CDR2 YENEEA. The CDR3 has 14 amino acids. CDR3 residues: CASSLDRLNTEAFF. DNA of the CDR3: TGTGCCAGCAGCCTGGACAGGTTGAACACTGAAGCTTTCTTT.

The CDR3 protein is CASSLYPGSNTGELFF. The CDR3 nucleotides read TGTGCCAGCAGTTTATATCCAGGATCGAACACCGGGGAGCTGTTTTTT. The V call is TRBV28, the J call TRBJ2-2; D gene unclear. The CDR3 extends over 16 amino acids. Germline V lookup: CDR1 MDHEN, CDR2 SYDVKM. V gave up 1 base and J gave up 0 bases, with 9 bases separating them.